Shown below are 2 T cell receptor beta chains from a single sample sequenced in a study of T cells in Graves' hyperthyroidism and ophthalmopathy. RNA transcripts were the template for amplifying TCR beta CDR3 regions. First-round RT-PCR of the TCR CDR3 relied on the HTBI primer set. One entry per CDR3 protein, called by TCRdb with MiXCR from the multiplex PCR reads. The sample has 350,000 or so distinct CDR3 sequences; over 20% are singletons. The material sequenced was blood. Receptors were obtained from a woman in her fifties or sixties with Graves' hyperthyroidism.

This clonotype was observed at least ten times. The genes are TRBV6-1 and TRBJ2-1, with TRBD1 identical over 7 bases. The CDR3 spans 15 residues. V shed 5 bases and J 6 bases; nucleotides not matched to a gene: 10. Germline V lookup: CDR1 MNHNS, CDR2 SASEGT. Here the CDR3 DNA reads TGTGCCAGCAGTAATGACAGGGCGAGGTTCAATGAGCAGTTCTTC. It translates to CASSNDRARFNEQFF.

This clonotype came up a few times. This CDR3 is CASSRETVANYGYTF. The DNA of the CDR3 is TGTGCCAGCAGCCGAGAGACAGTCGCTAACTATGGCTACACCTTC. The V and J genes are TRBV28 and TRBJ1-2, with TRBD1 as a possible D gene (5 bases). Germline loops: CDR1 MDHEN, CDR2 SYDVKM. Trimming shortened V by 6 bases and J by 0 bases, and 14 bases separated the two germline ends. This CDR3 comprises 15 residues.